This T cell receptor (beta chain) originates from a study of T and B cells in COVID-19 patients. Study information: Peripheral blood came from COVID-19 patients with active infection or after recovery. Critical illness requiring mechanical ventilation or extracorporeal membrane oxygenation affected about 60% of the roughly 20 active-infection patients.

CDR3 size: 14 residues. Losses at the gene ends were 3 bases for V and 3 bases for J; bases not matched to a gene: 4. From germline, CDR1 is SGHVT and CDR2 SQSDAQ. Multiplex PCR with BIOMED2 TRB-A/B primer pools amplified TRB rearrangements. A single record per CDR3 protein comes from TCRdb applying MiXCR to the multiplex PCR reads. This sample carries about 27,000 distinct CDR3 sequences, approximately 32% of them seen once, and the ten largest clones take 1.7%. Each TRB amplification used about 220-500 ng of genomic DNA from blood. This clonotype was found a few times. The TCR originated in a human donor who had recovered from COVID-19. The specimen sequenced was blood. The rearrangement uses TRBV7-4 and TRBJ1-1, with 7 positions matching TRBD1. The CDR3 is CASSFGRGDTEAFF. Here the CDR3 DNA reads TGTGCCAGCAGCTTCGGCAGGGGGGACACTGAAGCTTTCTTT.